These 20 T cell receptor beta chains originate from one sample sequenced in a study of blood T cell repertoires in COVID-19. Generated by immunoSEQ multiplex PCR, the TCRdb table keeps only in-frame clones and is missing some. The repertoire holds some 300,000 clones, with over 85% as singletons. Sample: PBMCs or T cells enriched from blood (not recorded which). These receptors all come from a woman in her forties or fifties who had been exposed to COVID-19.

This chain uses TRBV9 with TRBJ1-2; possibly TRBD1 for D (6 bases). Looked up from germline, CDR1 is SGDLS and CDR2 is YYNGEE. CDR3 length equals 15 residues. Trimming took off 0 bases at V and 2 bases at J, with 11 bases between the two ends. CDR3 protein: CASSVGGRGNYGYTF. DNA of the CDR3: TGTGCCAGCAGCGTAGGGGGCAGGGGAAACTATGGCTACACCTTC. Variable domain in full (rest from reference TRBV9 and TRBJ1-2): DSGVTQTPKHLITATGQRVTLRCSPRSGDLSVYWYQQSLDQGLQFLIQYYNGEERAKGNILERFSAQQFPDLHSELNLSSLELGDSALYFCASSVGGRGNYGYTFGSGTRLTVV.

The CDR3, as DNA: TGTGCCTGGAGTTCGGGGTCCGGAAACACCATATATTTT. This sequence encodes CAWSSGSGNTIYF. V usage is TRBV30 and J usage is TRBJ1-3; the D is unclear. CDR3 length: 13 residues. The germline V and J ends were trimmed by 2 bases and 4 bases, with 9 bases remaining between them. Germline CDR1 reads GTSNPN; CDR2 reads SVGIG (reference sequence).

The chain links TRBV6-5 to TRBJ1-3; weak D call: TRBD1 (6 bases). With 0 bases removed from V and 1 base from J, the gap between germline ends came to 10 bases. In germline, CDR1 is MNHEY, CDR2 SVGAGI. The CDR3 extends over 16 amino acids. CDR3 DNA sequence: TGTGCCAGCAGTTACTCGGGGGGGGCTTCTGGAAACACCATATATTTT. Protein: CASSYSGGASGNTIYF.

The CDR3 DNA is TGTGCCAGCAGAGGGACACTCTCTTTCTACGAGCAGTACTTC. Translation gives CASRGTLSFYEQYF. V usage is TRBV27 and J usage is TRBJ2-7; perhaps TRBD1 as D (6 bases). With 6 bases removed from V and 3 bases from J, the gap between germline ends came to 15 bases. The CDR3 sequence is 14 residues long. Germline assignment: CDR1 MNHEY and CDR2 SMNVEV (reference sequence).

The rearrangement uses TRBV7-8 and TRBJ1-5; TRBD1 agrees at 7 bases. This CDR3 comprises 15 residues. V gave up 5 bases and J gave up 0 bases; unmatched junction bases: 4. CDR1 and CDR2 (germline): SGHVS, FQNEAQ. The CDR3 nucleotides are TGTGCCAGCAGCAGGGACAGACCTAGCAATCAGCCCCAGCATTTT. Translated: CASSRDRPSNQPQHF.

This chain uses TRBV19 with TRBJ1-5; possible D gene TRBD1, 5 bases. The CDR3 is 16 residues long. Germline V gives CDR1 LNHDA, CDR2 SQIVND (reference sequence). V lost 3 bases, J lost 6 bases, and 18 bases lay in between. The chain's CDR3 is CASSMGRDGVGQPQHF. The CDR3 DNA reads as TGTGCCAGTAGTATGGGGCGGGACGGAGTGGGTCAGCCCCAGCATTTT.

The genes are TRBV27 and TRBJ2-5, with a weak D call TRBD1 (6 bases). CDR3 length equals 15 residues. In germline, CDR1 is MNHEY, CDR2 SMNVEV (reference sequence). Trimming stripped 5 bases from V and 5 bases from J, with 18 bases between. DNA for the CDR3: TGTGCCAGCAGTACCCTCAGGGGTGGTGGCGAGACCCAGTACTTC. It encodes CASSTLRGGGETQYF.

The chain recombines TRBV11-1 with TRBJ1-2; TRBD1 might be the D (6 bases). V lost 4 bases and J lost 3, with 6 bases in between. The CDR3 covers 12 residues. CDR1 is SGHAT and CDR2 is FQDESV in the germline V gene (reference sequence). The CDR3: CASSYRDYGYTF. As DNA, the CDR3 is TGTGCCAGCAGCTACAGGGACTATGGCTACACCTTC.

This chain uses TRBV7-8 with TRBJ1-4, with unresolved D. The CDR3 totals 12 residues. Trimming stripped 5 bases from V and 7 bases from J, with 8 bases between. Germline-derived CDR1 and CDR2 are SGHVS and FQNEAQ. The CDR3 protein is CASSAYGEKLFF. The CDR3 DNA sequence: TGTGCCAGCAGCGCCTACGGTGAAAAACTGTTTTTT.

V gene TRBV5-4 combines with J gene TRBJ2-3; TRBD2 aligns across 11 bases. The germline V gene encodes CDR1 SGHNT and CDR2 YYREEE (reference sequence). Trimming took 0 bases from V and 3 from J; bases not matched to a gene: 3. The CDR3 has 16 residues. CDR3 residues: CASSLGGTSGTDTQYF. The DNA for the CDR3 is TGTGCCAGCAGCTTGGGGGGGACTAGCGGAACAGATACGCAGTATTTT. Full variable domain (rest looked up from reference TRBV5-4 and TRBJ2-3): ETGVTQSPTHLIKTRGQQVTLRCSSQSGHNTVSWYQQALGQGPQFIFQYYREEENGRGNFPPRFSGLQFPNYSSELNVNALELDDSALYLCASSLGGTSGTDTQYFGPGTRLTVL.

The CDR3 DNA reads TGTGCCAGCAGCTGGCAGGGGGAGCCTGTCGTCCGTGGCTACACCTTC. The encoded protein is CASSWQGEPVVRGYTF. The J gene is TRBJ1-2, the V gene TRBV5-6; TRBD1 matches 7 bases. The CDR3 has 16 amino acids. Looked up from germline, CDR1 is SGHDT and CDR2 is YYEEEE. The ends lost 3 bases at V and 7 bases at J; junction bases unmatched: 15.

This chain uses TRBV5-8 with TRBJ1-4; D remains unclear. Trimming took off 0 bases at V and 4 bases at J, with 7 bases between the two ends. In germline, CDR1 is SGHTS, CDR2 YDEGEE. The CDR3 spans 14 residues. The DNA for the CDR3 is TGTGCCAGCAGCTTGGGAGGGCTTAATGAAAAACTGTTTTTT. Its protein product is CASSLGGLNEKLFF.

The chain uses TRBV19 and TRBJ1-6; D unclear. The V end lost 7 bases, the J end lost 8 bases, and 15 bases lay between the germline ends. This CDR3 spans 14 amino acids. Germline-derived CDR1 and CDR2 are LNHDA and SQIVND (reference sequence). This CDR3 reads CASKSAGGDSPLHF. Here the CDR3 DNA reads TGTGCCAGTAAATCGGCAGGCGGGGATTCACCCCTCCACTTT. Using reference TRBV19 and TRBJ1-6 for the parts outside the CDR3, the full variable domain is DGGITQSPKYLFRKEGQNVTLSCEQNLNHDAMYWYRQDPGQGLRLIYYSQIVNDFQKGDIAEGYSVSREKKESFPLTVTSAQKNPTAFYLCASKSAGGDSPLHFGNGTRLTVT.

This clone was detected a few times. The chain uses TRBV2 and TRBJ1-4; 8 nucleotides line up with TRBD1. The ends lost 6 bases at V and 7 bases at J; junction bases unmatched: 7. Germline assignment: CDR1 SNHLY and CDR2 FYNNEI. The CDR3 has 14 amino acids. Written as DNA, the CDR3 is TGTGCCAGCAGGGACAGGGTTGGAAGTGAAAAACTGTTTTTT. This translates into CASRDRVGSEKLFF.

The chain is built from TRBV27 and TRBJ1-2; 7 bases are a match to TRBD1. Germline CDR1 MNHEY, CDR2 SMNVEV (reference sequence). The CDR3 is 15 residues long. With 2 bases clipped from V and 4 bases from J, the junction kept 7 bases outside the gene matches. CDR3 region: CASSLNLAGGYGYTF. In nucleotides, the CDR3 is TGTGCCAGCAGTTTAAATTTAGCAGGGGGCTATGGCTACACCTTC.

The chain employs TRBV9 and TRBJ2-2, with D possibly matching TRBD1 (5 bases). The V end lost 5 bases, the J end lost 3 bases, and 14 bases lay between the germline ends. The CDR3 contains 15 residues. CDR1 SGDLS and CDR2 YYNGEE come from the germline V gene. CDR3 region: CASRPDTSYTGELFF. CDR3 DNA: TGTGCCAGCAGGCCGGACACATCCTACACCGGGGAGCTGTTTTTT.

J is TRBJ1-3 and V is TRBV7-2; D is perhaps TRBD1 (6 bases). This CDR3 has 16 amino acids. Trimming removed 5 bases from V and 0 bases from J, with 14 bases in between. Germline values: CDR1 SGHTA, CDR2 FQGNSA. The CDR3 region has the DNA TGTGCCAGCAGCCCCCGGACAGCCACCTCTGGAAACACCATATATTTT. Translating it yields CASSPRTATSGNTIYF.

CDR3 loop: CASSDDREVDIQYF. CDR3 bases: TGTGCCAGCAGTGATGACAGGGAGGTAGACATTCAGTACTTC. This chain uses TRBV2 with TRBJ2-4; the D gene is possibly TRBD1 (7 bases). Trimming cost V 3 bases and J 8 bases, with 14 bases left between them. Per the germline V gene, CDR1 is SNHLY and CDR2 is FYNNEI. This CDR3 is built from 14 residues.

The rearrangement joins TRBV28 to TRBJ2-4; possible D gene TRBD2, 6 bases. Germline V gene lookup returns CDR1 MDHEN and CDR2 SYDVKM. This CDR3 contains 14 residues. Trimming took 3 bases from V and 2 from J, leaving 8 bases between them. CDR3: CASSLRGTKNIQYF. Here the CDR3 DNA reads TGTGCCAGCAGTTTGCGGGGAACCAAAAACATTCAGTACTTC.

The chain recombines TRBV5-4 with TRBJ2-7; 13 bases align to TRBD2. The germline V gene has CDR1 SGHNT and CDR2 YYREEE (reference sequence). Trimming took 5 bases from V and 5 from J; bases not matched to a gene: 10. CDR3 length equals 16 residues. CDR3 sequence (DNA): TGTGCCAGCAGGGGGGGAGGACTAGCGGGGGACCACGAGCAGTACTTC. This codes for CASRGGGLAGDHEQYF.